This entry concerns a single TCR beta chain. The antigen is unknown. The read ends 3 residues before the CDR3 terminus; that terminus is restored from the germline J gene. The data were obtained in a study of Tregs in tolerant kidney transplant recipients. Study results and limitations: Some patients' samples used different primers over time, so nucleotide sequences weren't comparable.

Germline V gene lookup returns CDR1 DFQATT and CDR2 SNEGSKA (reference sequence). The CDR3 runs 16 residues. Trimming took 0 bases from V and 3 from J, leaving 15 bases between them. The data were produced by immunoSEQ multiplex PCR, yet TCRdb's version contains in-frame clones alone and is incomplete. The record lists 50,000 or so clones, of which the ten most abundant hold about 0.83%. The receptor was isolated from a human donor who received a combined kidney and bone marrow transplant. This specimen consisted of CD4+ T cells from blood, obtained before the transplant. V and J are TRBV20-1 and TRBJ1-3; maybe TRBD1 (5 bases). Partial CDR3 DNA: TGCAGTGCTAGAGATTTGGGAGGGGCGATTGGAAACACC. Protein: CSARDLGGAIGNT. The entire CDR3 reads CSARDLGGAIGNTIYF.